This T cell receptor (beta chain) was sequenced for a study of CD8+ T cells in alopecia areata. Overall study context: Each of the treated patients was given oral tofacitinib, 5 to 10 mg twice daily, for moderate-to-severe alopecia areata.

RNA extraction and reverse transcription yielded cDNA as sequencing template. Libraries were prepared by immunoSEQ multiplex PCR; TCRdb keeps only in-frame clonotypes and omits some of them. The sample holds 200,000 to 250,000 clones; approximately 52% are singletons and the top ten take around 0.44%. The ends lost 0 bases at V and 0 bases at J; junction bases unmatched: 8. This CDR3 has 17 residues. From germline, CDR1 is LNHNV and CDR2 YYDKDF (reference sequence). This chain connects TRBV15 to TRBJ2-7; 7 positions match TRBD2. This TCR came from a human donor with alopecia areata. The sample was CD4+ T cells sorted from blood, taken at week 0. DNA of the CDR3: TGTGCCACCAGCAGAGACGGGGCTAGCGGCCACTCCTACGAGCAGTACTTC. Amino acids: CATSRDGASGHSYEQYF.